The present entry profiles one T cell receptor beta chain with its context. No antigen is known for it. This record belongs to a study of tumor and adjacent non-tumor tissue in lung cancer. Study information: Samples averaged about 4.3 million productive TCRbeta reads each. Study conclusions and caveats: TCR diversity was significantly greater in tumor than normal lung tissue. In normal lung, the top 100 clones were significantly more dominant than in tumor.

A modified ARM-PCR protocol with three rounds of nested PCR amplified TCRbeta. TCRdb ran MiXCR on the multiplex PCR reads and lists one entry per CDR3 protein. Of about 80,000 distinct CDR3 sequences listed, approximately 79% were seen once; the top ten hold roughly 14%. The CDR3 runs to 12 residues. Germline values: CDR1 SGHAT, CDR2 FQNNGV. No cell sorting was done before RNA was extracted from the tissue. Sequencing used lung tumor tissue. V and J are TRBV11-2 and TRBJ1-1; no reliable D call. This clonotype was sampled from a woman aged 50 to 60 with non-small cell lung cancer. CDR3 region: CVNSLTLTEAFF. The CDR3 DNA follows: TGTGTCAACAGCTTAACATTGACTGAAGCTTTCTTT.